This is a list of T cell receptor beta chains from one sample in a study of OX40 agonist ivuxolimab in advanced cancers. The method was immunoSEQ multiplex PCR; TCRdb's version includes in-frame clones alone and lacks a portion of them. The sample holds some 100,000 clones, 90% seen once. Here the sequenced sample was CD4+ or CD8+ T cells sorted from blood, taken in a trial of the OX40 agonist ivuxolimab. These TCRs come from an adult with an advanced solid tumor such as melanoma, head and neck, liver or kidney cancer. Each CDR3 is given with its conserved first and last residue. The D gene is left open where the match is weak. Expanded clones are given a class, and other clones once, few, many or no size at all.

j_gene: TRBJ2-3; v_gene: TRBV29-1; d_gene: -; abundance: -; CDR3aa: CSGARGGDTQYF
j_gene: TRBJ2-3; v_gene: TRBV18; d_gene: -; abundance: -; CDR3aa: CASSPRDGGTDTQYF
j_gene: TRBJ2-7; v_gene: TRBV6-5; d_gene: -; abundance: -; CDR3aa: CAIVRSSYEQYF
j_gene: TRBJ1-1; v_gene: TRBV6-1; d_gene: -; abundance: -; CDR3aa: CASSSFTEAFF
j_gene: TRBJ2-1; v_gene: TRBV28; d_gene: -; abundance: -; CDR3aa: CASSYPRGGSYNEQFF
j_gene: TRBJ2-7; v_gene: TRBV27; d_gene: TRBD2; abundance: -; CDR3aa: CASSPSGSTYEQYF
j_gene: TRBJ1-2; v_gene: TRBV19; d_gene: TRBD1; abundance: -; CDR3aa: CASSLRGRRGYTF
j_gene: TRBJ2-1; v_gene: TRBV5-4; d_gene: TRBD2; abundance: -; CDR3aa: CASSYRLAAPQDEQFF
j_gene: TRBJ1-1; v_gene: TRBV27; d_gene: -; abundance: once; CDR3aa: CASSSPSRYTEAFF
j_gene: TRBJ1-2; v_gene: TRBV6-1; d_gene: -; abundance: -; CDR3aa: CASSEWRDPNYGYTF
j_gene: TRBJ1-5; v_gene: TRBV9; d_gene: -; abundance: -; CDR3aa: CASSVGNNQPQHF
j_gene: TRBJ2-3; v_gene: TRBV29-1; d_gene: -; abundance: -; CDR3aa: CSVRSVDTQYF
j_gene: TRBJ1-5; v_gene: TRBV11-2; d_gene: TRBD1; abundance: -; CDR3aa: CASSSGGTGGLKQPQHF
j_gene: TRBJ1-2; v_gene: TRBV29-1; d_gene: -; abundance: -; CDR3aa: CSVEGQGSSYGYTF
j_gene: TRBJ2-5; v_gene: TRBV11-2; d_gene: -; abundance: -; CDR3aa: CASSSTPGETQYF
j_gene: TRBJ1-6; v_gene: TRBV7-8; d_gene: -; abundance: once; CDR3aa: CASRSTAASSPLHF
j_gene: TRBJ1-2; v_gene: TRBV5-4; d_gene: -; abundance: -; CDR3aa: CASSPDSVSSVYTF
j_gene: TRBJ1-3; v_gene: TRBV30; d_gene: -; abundance: -; CDR3aa: CAWSVRQGVYSGNTIYF
j_gene: TRBJ2-7; v_gene: TRBV11-1; d_gene: -; abundance: -; CDR3aa: CASSLGFSNEQYF
j_gene: TRBJ2-1; v_gene: TRBV6-4; d_gene: -; abundance: -; CDR3aa: CASISHRGRQFF
j_gene: TRBJ2-7; v_gene: TRBV6-1; d_gene: TRBD1; abundance: -; CDR3aa: CASSAPRGLIEQYF
j_gene: TRBJ1-1; v_gene: TRBV19; d_gene: -; abundance: -; CDR3aa: CASSIRGGNTEAFF
j_gene: TRBJ2-2; v_gene: TRBV5-6; d_gene: TRBD1; abundance: -; CDR3aa: CASSLAGGGGGELFF
j_gene: TRBJ2-3; v_gene: TRBV11-2; d_gene: -; abundance: -; CDR3aa: CASSLGGVASDTQYF
j_gene: TRBJ2-1; v_gene: TRBV19; d_gene: TRBD1; abundance: -; CDR3aa: CASRTGQGRVYNEQFF
j_gene: TRBJ1-1; v_gene: TRBV27; d_gene: -; abundance: -; CDR3aa: CASIGYSMEAFF
j_gene: TRBJ2-3; v_gene: TRBV5-1; d_gene: TRBD2; abundance: -; CDR3aa: CASSLWGLAGQSTDTQYF
j_gene: TRBJ1-1; v_gene: TRBV13; d_gene: -; abundance: few; CDR3aa: CASSLDSEAFF
j_gene: TRBJ2-7; v_gene: TRBV27; d_gene: -; abundance: -; CDR3aa: CASSFGGSGSYEQYF
j_gene: TRBJ1-2; v_gene: TRBV4-2; d_gene: -; abundance: -; CDR3aa: CASSQESSTGGYTF
j_gene: TRBJ1-1; v_gene: TRBV23-1; d_gene: -; abundance: -; CDR3aa: CASSQKGGKVPEAFF
j_gene: TRBJ1-2; v_gene: TRBV6-5; d_gene: TRBD1; abundance: -; CDR3aa: CASRPGTGNYGYTF
j_gene: TRBJ2-3; v_gene: TRBV5-1; d_gene: TRBD2; abundance: -; CDR3aa: CASSSTSEPSTDTQYF
j_gene: TRBJ2-7; v_gene: TRBV9; d_gene: TRBD1; abundance: -; CDR3aa: CASSVERQGYEQYF
j_gene: TRBJ2-2; v_gene: TRBV5-1; d_gene: -; abundance: -; CDR3aa: CASSLSRQGTGELFF
j_gene: TRBJ2-1; v_gene: TRBV7-8; d_gene: TRBD2; abundance: few; CDR3aa: CASSLGGTSGRRIGNEQFF
j_gene: TRBJ2-3; v_gene: TRBV5-1; d_gene: -; abundance: -; CDR3aa: CASRLGLLTSTDTQYF
j_gene: TRBJ1-5; v_gene: TRBV27; d_gene: -; abundance: -; CDR3aa: CASSLLGQPQHF
j_gene: TRBJ2-7; v_gene: TRBV15; d_gene: TRBD1; abundance: -; CDR3aa: CATSRDQHRGSYEQYF
j_gene: TRBJ2-5; v_gene: TRBV10-3; d_gene: TRBD2; abundance: -; CDR3aa: CAISILAGGSETQYF
j_gene: TRBJ2-7; v_gene: TRBV10-3; d_gene: TRBD1; abundance: -; CDR3aa: CAIRSGTGLYEQYF
j_gene: TRBJ1-4; v_gene: TRBV5-1; d_gene: -; abundance: -; CDR3aa: CASSLAPDRNEKLFF
j_gene: TRBJ2-1; v_gene: TRBV9; d_gene: TRBD1; abundance: -; CDR3aa: CASSVVGTGASDEQFF
j_gene: TRBJ1-1; v_gene: TRBV5-1; d_gene: TRBD1; abundance: -; CDR3aa: CASSFTGTGGNRNTEAFF
j_gene: TRBJ2-3; v_gene: TRBV5-6; d_gene: -; abundance: -; CDR3aa: CASMPDTQYF
j_gene: TRBJ2-3; v_gene: TRBV30; d_gene: -; abundance: -; CDR3aa: CAWRRQGPRYF
j_gene: TRBJ1-1; v_gene: TRBV29-1; d_gene: -; abundance: -; CDR3aa: CSVGGMNTEAFF
j_gene: TRBJ1-6; v_gene: TRBV14; d_gene: -; abundance: -; CDR3aa: CASSQDRGVSPLHF
j_gene: TRBJ2-5; v_gene: TRBV11-2; d_gene: TRBD1; abundance: -; CDR3aa: CASSLGDRAGETQYF
j_gene: TRBJ2-5; v_gene: TRBV5-1; d_gene: TRBD1; abundance: -; CDR3aa: CASSLGMTGGRETQYF
j_gene: TRBJ2-1; v_gene: TRBV7-8; d_gene: TRBD1; abundance: -; CDR3aa: CASSPADRGSYNEQFF